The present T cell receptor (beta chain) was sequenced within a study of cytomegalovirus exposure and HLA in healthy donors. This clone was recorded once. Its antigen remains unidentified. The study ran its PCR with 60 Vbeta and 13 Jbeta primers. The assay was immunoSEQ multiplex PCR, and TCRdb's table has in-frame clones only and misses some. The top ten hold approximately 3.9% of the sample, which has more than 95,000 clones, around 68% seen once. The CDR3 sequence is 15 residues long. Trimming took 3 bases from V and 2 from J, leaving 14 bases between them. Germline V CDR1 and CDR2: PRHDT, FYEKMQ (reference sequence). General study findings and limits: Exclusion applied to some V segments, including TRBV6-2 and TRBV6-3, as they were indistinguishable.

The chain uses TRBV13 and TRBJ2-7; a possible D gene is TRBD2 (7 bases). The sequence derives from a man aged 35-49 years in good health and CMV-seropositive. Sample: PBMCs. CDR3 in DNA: TGTGCCAGCAGCTTTCGGGGGGCCGGTACCTACGAGCAGTACTTC. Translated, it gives CASSFRGAGTYEQYF.